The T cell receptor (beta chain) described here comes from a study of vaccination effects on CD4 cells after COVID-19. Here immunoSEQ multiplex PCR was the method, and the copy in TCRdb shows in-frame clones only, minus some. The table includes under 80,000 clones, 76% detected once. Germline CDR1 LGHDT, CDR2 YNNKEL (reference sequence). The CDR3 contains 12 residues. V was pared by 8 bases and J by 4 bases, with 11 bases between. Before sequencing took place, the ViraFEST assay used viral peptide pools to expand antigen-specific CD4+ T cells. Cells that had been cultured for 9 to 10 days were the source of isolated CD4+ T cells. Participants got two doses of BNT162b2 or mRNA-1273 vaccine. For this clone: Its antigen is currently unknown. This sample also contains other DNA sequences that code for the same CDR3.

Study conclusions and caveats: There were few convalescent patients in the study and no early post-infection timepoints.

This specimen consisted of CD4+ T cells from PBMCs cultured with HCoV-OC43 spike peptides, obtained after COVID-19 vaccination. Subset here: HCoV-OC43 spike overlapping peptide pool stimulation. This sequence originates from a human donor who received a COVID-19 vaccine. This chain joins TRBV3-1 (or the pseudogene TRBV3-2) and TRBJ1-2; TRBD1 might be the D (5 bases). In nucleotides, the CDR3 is TGTGCCAGCGGAAAGGACATCTATGGCTACACCTTC. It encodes CASGKDIYGYTF.